The T cell receptor (beta chain) under discussion was sequenced for a study of brain T cells in children with intractable seizures. Time point denoted: blood from clinic visit 5 months post-surgery; TSC patient then seizure free. The ends were cut back, 6 bases at V and 5 bases at J, with 10 bases in the middle. Per germline, CDR1 DFQATT and CDR2 SNEGSKA (reference sequence). This CDR3 region has 11 residues. Measured with immunoSEQ multiplex PCR; TCRdb has only the in-frame clones, and not every one. The sample carries 300,000 to 400,000 clones, over 90% recorded once. The starting material was peripheral blood, obtained roughly 5 months after surgery. This receptor was identified in a boy younger than two with tuberous sclerosis and intractable seizures. The V gene is TRBV20-1, the J gene TRBJ2-5; D perhaps matches TRBD1 (6 bases). The DNA of the CDR3 is TGCAGTGCCACAGGGTTGGAGACCCAGTACTTC. Translation: CSATGLETQYF.